This TCR beta chain was captured in a study of OX40 agonist ivuxolimab in advanced cancers. Turning to the study itself: Patients' therapy was ivuxolimab, an antibody that acts as an agonist of OX40 (CD134).

Findings of the study overall: Also present in some nonresponders was a low level of normalized T-cell clonal expansion. Among T cells, CD8+ cells averaged more expanded clones than CD4+ cells.

Germline CDR1 reads MNHEY; CDR2 reads SMNVEV (reference sequence). This CDR3 comprises 15 residues. The trim removed 5 bases at V and 2 bases at J, leaving 9 bases unmatched. Note on this clone: The antigen remains unidentified.

TCRdb's copy holds only in-frame clones and misses some; the assay was immunoSEQ multiplex PCR. The sample records 60,000 to 75,000 clones, about 91% being singletons. The sequences come from CD4+ or CD8+ T cells sorted from blood, collected in a trial of the OX40 agonist ivuxolimab. The chain carries TRBV27 and TRBJ2-7; 7 bases line up with TRBD2. This receptor was taken from an adult with an advanced solid tumor such as melanoma, head and neck, liver or kidney cancer. CDR3 sequence: CASSPRGAGPYEQYF. Here the CDR3 DNA reads TGTGCCAGCAGTCCCCGGGGAGCGGGACCCTACGAGCAGTACTTC.